This TCR beta chain stems from a study of blood T cell repertoires in COVID-19. Study-level information: Samples came from the United States, Italy and Spain, spanning acute and convalescent COVID-19.

Followed longitudinally, the Seattle patients had been enrolled during active infection. Source study methods: Estimation of nucleated cell counts was performed using reference gene primer amplification. Libraries were prepared by immunoSEQ multiplex PCR; TCRdb keeps only in-frame clonotypes and omits some of them. The V and J calls and the clone size are those of that table, but D and trimming were determined from the DNA. Among a few hundred thousand clones listed, 80% to 95% were seen once. The germline V gene has CDR1 SGDLS and CDR2 YYNGEE. CDR3 length: 18 residues. The J segment lost 0 bases and the V segment lost 0 bases, leaving 9 bases of the junction unmatched.

Specimen: peripheral blood. This receptor was taken from a person aged 18 to 29 with COVID-19, enrolled during active disease. The chain recombines TRBV9 with TRBJ2-1; 7 nucleotides line up with TRBD1. The CDR3 coding sequence is TGTGCCAGCAGCGTAGAGGGCAGGGACAGCCTCTCCTACAATGAGCAGTTCTTC. This translates into CASSVEGRDSLSYNEQFF. The variable domain in full, with the rest retrieved from reference TRBV9 and TRBJ2-1, is DSGVTQTPKHLITATGQRVTLRCSPRSGDLSVYWYQQSLDQGLQFLIQYYNGEERAKGNILERFSAQQFPDLHSELNLSSLELGDSALYFCASSVEGRDSLSYNEQFFGPGTRLTVL.